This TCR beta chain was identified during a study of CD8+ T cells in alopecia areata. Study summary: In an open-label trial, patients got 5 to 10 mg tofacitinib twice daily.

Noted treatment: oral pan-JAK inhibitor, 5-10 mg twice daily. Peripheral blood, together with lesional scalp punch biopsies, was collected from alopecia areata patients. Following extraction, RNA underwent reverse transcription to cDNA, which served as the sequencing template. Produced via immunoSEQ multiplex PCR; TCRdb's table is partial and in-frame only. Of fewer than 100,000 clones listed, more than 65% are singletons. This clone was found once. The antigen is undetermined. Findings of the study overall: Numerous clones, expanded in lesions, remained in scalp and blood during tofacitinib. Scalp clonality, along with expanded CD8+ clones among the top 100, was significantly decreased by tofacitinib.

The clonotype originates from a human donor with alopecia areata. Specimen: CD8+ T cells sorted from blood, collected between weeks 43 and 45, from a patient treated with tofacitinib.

For the CDR3, the DNA is TGTGCCAGCAGCTTAAAGGGGGGAGACAGACGCGAAGCTTTCTTT. Translation gives CASSLKGGDRREAFF. V and J are TRBV7-2 and TRBJ1-1; tentative D call: TRBD1 (6 bases). The V gene's germline CDR1 is SGHTA and CDR2 FQGNSA. Trimming took 2 bases from V and 8 from J, leaving 18 bases between them. The CDR3 is made up of 15 amino acids.